The source of this TCR beta chain is a study of T-cell memory formation after mild COVID-19. One entry per CDR3 protein, called by TCRdb with MiXCR from the 5' RACE reads. There are about 250,000 distinct CDR3 sequences in the sample; 15% occur only once, and approximately 2.1% lies in the top ten. The germline V gene has CDR1 MGHRA and CDR2 YSYEKL. J lost 4 bases, V lost 0 bases, and 8 bases had no gene match. The CDR3 spans 17 residues. V and J are TRBV4-1 and TRBJ2-1; 8 bases agree with TRBD2. What was sequenced was PBMCs or a T cell subset sorted from them (not recorded which). This TCR was sampled from an adult woman who had mild COVID-19 (a few samples of this study predate the infection). Cell type and time point are not known. Written as DNA, the CDR3 is TGCGCCAGCAGCCAAGATAAGGCACTAGCGGCTTACAATGAGCAGTTCTTC. It translates to CASSQDKALAAYNEQFF.